This T cell receptor (beta chain) was recovered during a study of CD8 T cells in ankylosing spondylitis. As for this clonotype: No antigen is known for it.

Study-wide results and limits: Disease-linked clones reportedly concentrated significantly in matched ankylosing spondylitis synovial fluid. Seemingly distinctive of ankylosing spondylitis blood was a TCR beta motif formed by eight highly homologous variants.

This CDR3 is built from 15 residues. CDR1 SGHVS and CDR2 FQNEAQ come from the germline V gene. V was cut by 5 bases and J by 2 bases, with 14 bases left in between. Libraries of TCR beta came from quantitative 5'-RACE with molecular barcodes. In TCRdb, the 5' RACE reads were re-called with MiXCR into one record per CDR3 protein. This table has under 850,000 distinct CDR3 sequences, under 20% appearing once. The sequencing sample was made of blood, either unsorted or a sorted T cell fraction (not recorded which). The clonotype originates from a male donor with ankylosing spondylitis. The chain carries TRBV7-8 and TRBJ2-3; D perhaps matches TRBD1 (6 bases). CDR3 sequence reads: CASSLRDTYTDTQYF. For the CDR3, the DNA is TGTGCCAGCAGCCTACGGGACACCTACACAGATACGCAGTATTTT.